This T cell receptor (beta chain) emerged from a study of human T cells and chemical hapten exposure. As for the study in general: The study lasted approximately 25 weeks, and patients were dosed weekly with diphenylcyclopropenone on the scalp throughout.

Time point defined: pre-sensitization, week 0. Stated treatment: therapeutic diphenylcyclopropenone sensitization with weekly scalp DPC. This clonotype came up many times. From the RACE reads, TCRdb called clonotypes with MiXCR, one entry per CDR3 protein. Seen here are a few hundred thousand distinct CDR3 sequences, around 5.5% observed once, and the top ten hold around 8%. This CDR3 is built from 16 residues. Trimming stripped 5 bases from V and 2 bases from J, with 16 bases between. This TCR derives from a young woman with alopecia areata. Some clones in this sample may be carry-over from other donors' samples. The specimen comprised whole blood, sampled in connection with sensitization to the hapten diphenylcyclopropenone (DPC). J is TRBJ1-5 and V is TRBV12-3 or TRBV12-4; D remains ambiguous. The CDR3 DNA sequence: TGTGCCAGCAGTCCCCGTATAGGGAGTGGCAATCAGCCCCAGCATTTT. Residues: CASSPRIGSGNQPQHF.